The present T cell receptor (beta chain) was sequenced within a study of T cell responses to AZD1222 COVID-19 vaccine. Germline CDR1 and CDR2: MNHEY and SMNVEV (reference sequence). V shed 3 bases and J 7 bases; nucleotides not matched to a gene: 5. The CDR3 sequence is 16 residues long. Repertoires were generated with immunoSEQ multiplex PCR, while TCRdb's copy carries only in-frame clones and drops some. The table lists about 200,000 clones, roughly 92% of them singletons. This clone was detected once. The antigen remains undetermined. Study-wide points: Two AZD1222 administrations were followed by greater Spike-specific TCR breadth and depth. Nearly half of the spike-specific TCRs reportedly recognize variant regions that carry no mutations. The donor cohort was predominantly white British with a female majority, and clonal diversity may have been underestimated.

The sample was peripheral blood, taken 28 days after the second AZD1222 dose. The V gene is TRBV27, the J gene TRBJ2-1; 14 bases are a match to TRBD2. The receptor's source is an adult who received the AZD1222 COVID-19 vaccine. CDR3 in amino acids: CASSFGLAGGGNEQFF. DNA for the CDR3: TGTGCCAGCAGTTTTGGACTAGCGGGAGGCGGTAATGAGCAGTTCTTC.